This T cell receptor (beta chain) was observed in a study of cytomegalovirus exposure and HLA in healthy donors. About the study: Earlier sequencing of about 179 million T cells yielded 100 million to 120 million unique TCR beta sequences. General observations from the study: In a later analysis, several top co-occurrence clusters appeared linked to parvovirus B19, influenza, CMV and Epstein-Barr virus. Some V segments, including TRBV6-2 and TRBV6-3, were excluded as indistinguishable.

For this clone: Its antigen is undetermined.

The V gene end was trimmed by 4 bases and the J gene end by 6 bases; junction bases not matched to a gene: 5. CDR1 and CDR2 (germline): MGHRA, YSYEKL. The CDR3 extends over 15 amino acids. PCR involved 60 Vbeta and 13 Jbeta primers. Here immunoSEQ multiplex PCR was the method, and the copy in TCRdb shows in-frame clones only, minus some. Here the sample spans roughly 100,000 clones, 65% to 85% being singletons. The sequence derives from a male donor in good health and CMV-seropositive. V usage is TRBV4-1 and J usage is TRBJ2-7; 14 nucleotides match TRBD2. The sequencing input was PBMCs. CDR3 DNA sequence: TGCGCCAGCAGCCTTGGGACTAGCGGGGGTTTCGAGCAGTACTTC. This gives the protein CASSLGTSGGFEQYF.